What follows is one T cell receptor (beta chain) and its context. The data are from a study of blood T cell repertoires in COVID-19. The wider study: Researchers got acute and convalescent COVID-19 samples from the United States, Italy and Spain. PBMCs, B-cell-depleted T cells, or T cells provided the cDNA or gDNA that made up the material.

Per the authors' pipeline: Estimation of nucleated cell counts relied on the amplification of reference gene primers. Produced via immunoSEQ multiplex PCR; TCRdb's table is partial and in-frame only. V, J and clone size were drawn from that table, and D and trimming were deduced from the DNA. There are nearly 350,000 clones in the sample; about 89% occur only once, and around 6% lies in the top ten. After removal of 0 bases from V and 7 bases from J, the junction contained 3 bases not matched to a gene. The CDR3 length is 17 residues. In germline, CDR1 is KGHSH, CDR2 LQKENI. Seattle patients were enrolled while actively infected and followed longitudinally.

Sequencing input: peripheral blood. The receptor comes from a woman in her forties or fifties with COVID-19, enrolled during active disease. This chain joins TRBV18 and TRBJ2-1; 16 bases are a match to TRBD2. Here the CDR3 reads CASSPPGLAGGSNEQFF. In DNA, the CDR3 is TGTGCCAGCTCACCACCGGGACTAGCGGGAGGGTCAAATGAGCAGTTCTTC.